This T cell receptor beta chain was captured in a study of identical twins. The CDR3 extends over 14 amino acids. V gave up 7 bases and J gave up 7 bases, with 17 bases separating them. CDR1 SGHNT and CDR2 YENEEA come from the germline V gene. TCRdb passed the 5' RACE reads through MiXCR, listing each CDR3 protein once. Of some 1,600,000 distinct CDR3 sequences detected, around a third appear once; the ten largest clones hold approximately 0.29%. The specimen sequenced was cord blood. The receptor comes from a newborn girl in good health. The chain has TRBV11-3 and TRBJ2-1; possibly TRBD1 or TRBD2 for D (5 bases each). This CDR3 reads CASTPGPWANEQFF. The CDR3 coding sequence is TGTGCCAGCACCCCGGGACCATGGGCAAATGAGCAGTTCTTC.